This TCR beta chain came from a study of blood T cell repertoires in COVID-19. Study summary: T cells, B-cell-depleted T cells, or PBMCs provided the cDNA or gDNA that served as material.

Trimming shortened V by 1 base and J by 3 bases, and 20 bases separated the two germline ends. The CDR3 loop spans 18 amino acids. Germline assignment: CDR1 SGHRS and CDR2 YFSETQ. Authors' processing steps: Amplification from reference gene primers served as the basis for estimated nucleated cell counts. Sequencing was performed with immunoSEQ multiplex PCR; in TCRdb, only in-frame clones are kept and a portion is missing. V, J and clone size are those of that table, while D and trimming were read from the DNA. This sample has a few hundred thousand clones; around 91% occur once, and the top ten carry approximately 1.5%. The age range of participants was about 18 to 95 years, with residence in about two dozen US areas. Clinical histories supplied by participants themselves formed the basis of cohort assignment.

The sequence came from a woman younger than 35 with acute COVID-19. The source material was PBMCs or T cells enriched from blood (not recorded which). V is TRBV5-1 and J is TRBJ2-1, with D perhaps matching TRBD2 (8 bases). CDR3 in amino acids: CASSLSGQGGLGYNEQFF. DNA of the CDR3: TGCGCCAGCAGCTTGTCAGGGCAGGGGGGACTAGGCTACAATGAGCAGTTCTTC.